This T cell receptor (beta chain) is drawn from a study of CD8+ T cells in alopecia areata. Study background: Treatment comprised oral tofacitinib, 5 to 10 mg twice daily, in treated patients.

After isolation, RNA underwent reverse transcription to generate cDNA as the sequencing template. TCRdb's table, derived via immunoSEQ multiplex PCR, lists solely in-frame clones and lacks some. Here the sample spans around 160,000 clones, less than 70% being singletons. The treatment here: oral pan-JAK inhibitor, 5-10 mg twice daily. Germline CDR1 and CDR2: MNHNS and SASEGT. CDR3 size: 13 residues. V lost 1 base to trimming and J lost 5 bases, with 8 bases between them. Material: CD4+ T cells sorted from blood, obtained at week 24, from a patient treated with tofacitinib. The chain employs TRBV6-1 and TRBJ1-2; D not certain. The receptor comes from a human donor with alopecia areata. This CDR3 is CASSEGRAYGYTF. The CDR3 nucleotides are TGTGCCAGCAGTGAAGGCAGAGCGTATGGCTACACCTTC.